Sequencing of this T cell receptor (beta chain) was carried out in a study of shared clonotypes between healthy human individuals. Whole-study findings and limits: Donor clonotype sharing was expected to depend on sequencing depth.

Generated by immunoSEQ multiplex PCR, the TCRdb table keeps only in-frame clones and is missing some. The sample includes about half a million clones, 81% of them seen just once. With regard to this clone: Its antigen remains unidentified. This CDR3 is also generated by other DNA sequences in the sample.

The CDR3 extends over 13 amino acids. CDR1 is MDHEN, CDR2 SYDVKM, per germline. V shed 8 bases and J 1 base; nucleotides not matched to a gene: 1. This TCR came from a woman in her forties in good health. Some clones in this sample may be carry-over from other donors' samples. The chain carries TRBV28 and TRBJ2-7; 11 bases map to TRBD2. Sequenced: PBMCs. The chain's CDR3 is CASRTSGSYEQYF. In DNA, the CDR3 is TGTGCCAGCCGGACTAGCGGGTCCTACGAGCAGTACTTC.